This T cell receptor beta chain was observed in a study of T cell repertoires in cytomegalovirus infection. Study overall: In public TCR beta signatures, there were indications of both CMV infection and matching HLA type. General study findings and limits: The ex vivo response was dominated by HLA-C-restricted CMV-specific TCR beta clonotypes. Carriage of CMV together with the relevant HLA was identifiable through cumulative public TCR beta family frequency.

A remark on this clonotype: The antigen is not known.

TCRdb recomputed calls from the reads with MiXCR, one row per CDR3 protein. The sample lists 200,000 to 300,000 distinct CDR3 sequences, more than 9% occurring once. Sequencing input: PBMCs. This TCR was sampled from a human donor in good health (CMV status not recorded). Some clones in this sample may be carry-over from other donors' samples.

The CDR3 region has the DNA TGTGCCAGCAGCAAGGAGGTAGGGTACGAGCAGTACGTC. Protein product: CASSKEVGYEQYV. The genes are TRBV7-8 and TRBJ2-7; perhaps TRBD2 as D (5 bases). Germline CDR1 SGHVS, CDR2 FQNEAQ. The CDR3 is made up of 13 amino acids. Trimming removed 5 bases at V and 4 bases at J, with 12 bases between.